Reported below is one T cell receptor beta chain. This clonotype was recorded at least ten times. Its binding antigen is unknown. Base qualities are not recorded, but no much larger clone differs from it by a single base. The junction shows trimming of 3 bases on V and 5 bases on J, and the gene matches do not reach 4 bases of it. Reading from cysteine to phenylalanine, the CDR3 counts 13 amino acids. Only the CDR3 DNA stays, 39 bases, in frame from base 1. The germline V gene gives CDR1 as SQVTM and CDR2 as ANQGSEA. These data originate in a study of CD8 T cells in ankylosing spondylitis (dated by TCRdb to 2016 to 2017). Notes on the research overall: The study profiled T cell receptor beta repertoires in healthy donors and ankylosing spondylitis patients to find disease-linked TCR variants. The whole study cohort included 85 to 120 healthy donors and around 24 ankylosing spondylitis patients. Peripheral blood was sampled, and synovial fluid was additionally collected from ankylosing spondylitis patients. Study-level results and caveats: The disease-linked clones showed a CD8+ phenotype and occurred at relatively low frequencies in peripheral blood. Some TCR beta motif variants had previously been reported in synovial fluid and blood of reactive arthritis patients, which suggested common disease-initiation mechanisms. Blood from ankylosing spondylitis patients appeared to be characterized by a TCR beta motif made up of fewer than ten highly homologous amino acid variants. Significant enrichment of the disease-linked clones was reported in matched synovial fluid samples from ankylosing spondylitis patients.

TCRdb lists the instrument as Illumina HiSeq 2500. TCR beta libraries were prepared by quantitative 5'-RACE with molecular barcodes. The authors' analysis ran thus. Disease-linked TCR variants were identified with a new computational method built on a probabilistic model of VDJ rearrangement. TCRdb ran its own pipeline on the public reads, namely fastp trimming at Q25 and MiXCR clone calling, and kept in-frame beta chains. Every CDR3 protein is listed once, alongside the most common genes and DNA of its rows. The authors' filters were not applied to this entry. The sample table lists about 270,000 distinct CDR3 sequences, roughly 32% of them with a count of one. The biggest ten clones account for around 4% of the sample.

The sample consisted of blood, either unsorted or a sorted T cell fraction (not recorded which). The receptor chain draws on TRBV29-1 and TRBJ1-1; 9 bases in between match TRBD1. This TCR was sampled from a male donor with ankylosing spondylitis or in good health (not recorded which). The bases are TGCAGCGTTGAGGGACAGGGAGGTACTGAAGCTTTCTTT. Its translation reads: CSVEGQGGTEAFF.